A single sample is the source of the 22 T cell receptor beta chains below, sequenced in a study of regulatory T cells in long-lasting Graves disease. Construction of TCR beta libraries relied on iRepertoire HTBI primers and on Arm-PCR targeting CDR3 regions. Each CDR3 protein is one row after TCRdb ran MiXCR on the multiplex PCR reads. The sample holds over 450,000 distinct CDR3 sequences, 20% to 25% seen once. The time point: persistent/refractory GD, antithyroid drugs over 5 years with positive TRAb. There was RNA extracted from PBMCs, and the TCR library was made from it. Sequences were derived from peripheral blood mononuclear cells (PBMCs), sampled when the disease was refractory, from a patient treated with antithyroid drugs. These receptors were obtained from a female donor with Graves disease.

The chain recombines TRBV11-2 with TRBJ1-3, with TRBD1 as a possible D gene (5 bases). This CDR3 spans 18 amino acids. CDR1 and CDR2 (germline): SGHAT, FQNNGV. V lost 5 bases and J 3 bases, leaving 23 bases between the germline ends. CDR3 bases: TGTGCCAGCAGCCCACCCCCCTTTGGAGGGGAGGATGGAAACACCATATATTTT. This encodes CASSPPPFGGEDGNTIYF.

The CDR3 sequence: CASSSSGFDGYTF. Written as DNA, the CDR3 is TGTGCCAGCAGCTCTTCAGGGTTCGATGGCTACACCTTC. The chain joins TRBV2 to TRBJ1-2; tentatively, D is TRBD1 (5 bases). This CDR3 has 13 residues. The germline gives CDR1 SNHLY, CDR2 FYNNEI. Trimming cost V 6 bases and J 6 bases, with 14 bases left between them.

This clonotype was seen a few times. V and J are TRBV7-8 and TRBJ2-6, with D possibly TRBD1 on 5 matching bases. This CDR3 has 16 residues. Germline V gene data show CDR1 as SGHVS and CDR2 as FQNEAQ. Trimming left V 4 bases short and J 2 bases short, with 12 bases between. DNA of the CDR3: TGTGCCAGCAGCTCCCTACAGGTTCCTGGGGCCAACGTCCTGACTTTC. Its translation is CASSSLQVPGANVLTF.

This clonotype was observed a handful of times. V is TRBV20-1 and J is TRBJ2-5; D is unclear. The V end was cut by 3 bases, the J end by 1 base, with 12 bases between. This CDR3 region has 14 residues. Germline V lookup: CDR1 DFQATT, CDR2 SNEGSKA (reference sequence). CDR3 DNA sequence: TGCAGTGCTAGTACCCGCCAAACCCAAGAGACCCAGTACTTC. Translating it yields CSASTRQTQETQYF.

This clonotype was counted ten times or more. The chain recombines TRBV11-3 with TRBJ2-5, with 10 bases matching TRBD2. J was trimmed by 5 bases and V by 5 bases; bases with no gene match: 11. The germline V gene encodes CDR1 SGHNT and CDR2 YENEEA. The CDR3 contains 16 residues. CDR3 amino acids: CASSTGLAGVLETQYF. The CDR3 nucleotides read TGTGCCAGCAGCACTGGGCTAGCGGGAGTCCTGGAGACCCAGTACTTC.

This clonotype has a count of ten or more. The chain carries TRBV12-5 and TRBJ2-7; D possibly uses TRBD1 or TRBD2 (5 bases each). This CDR3 is 14 amino acids long. Looked up from germline, CDR1 is LGHNT and CDR2 is FRNRAP. The V end lost 1 base, the J end lost 2 bases, and 9 bases lay between the germline ends. As DNA, the CDR3 is TGTGCTAGTGGTTTGGCTGGGGGAGCCTACGAGCAGTACTTC. The encoded protein is CASGLAGGAYEQYF.

Ten or more counts support this clonotype. This chain's CDR3 is CASSLRVAETQYF. The CDR3 DNA reads as TGTGCCAGCTCCTTGAGGGTGGCGGAGACCCAGTACTTC. V is TRBV12-3 or TRBV12-4 and J is TRBJ2-5; the D gene is possibly TRBD2 (5 bases). The length of the CDR3 is 13 residues. V lost 8 bases and J lost 5, with 15 bases in between.

The chain carries TRBV15 and TRBJ2-3; TRBD1 or TRBD2 may be the D gene (6 bases each). There are 16 residues in the CDR3. Trimming removed 1 base at V and 0 bases at J, with 11 bases between. CDR1 is LNHNV and CDR2 is YYDKDF in the germline V gene (reference sequence). CDR3 residues: CATSRATGTSTDTQYF. The CDR3 nucleotides read TGTGCCACCAGCAGAGCAACAGGGACTAGCACAGATACGCAGTATTTT.

This clonotype was picked up many times. The rearrangement joins TRBV10-3 to TRBJ2-5, with 8 nucleotides matching TRBD1. This CDR3 is 15 amino acids long. J gave up 5 bases and V 2 bases, and 7 bases lay outside the gene matches. Germline CDR1 is ENHRY and CDR2 is SYGVKD. CDR3 nucleotide sequence: TGTGCCATCAGTGAGCCTGGGACAGGCGGGGAGACCCAGTACTTC. This gives the protein CAISEPGTGGETQYF.

This chain's CDR3 is CSASPEFTDTQYF. The CDR3 DNA reads as TGCAGTGCTAGTCCTGAATTCACAGATACGCAGTATTTT. The chain couples TRBV20-1 to TRBJ2-3; D is unclear. The germline V gene has CDR1 DFQATT and CDR2 SNEGSKA (reference sequence). This CDR3 has 13 residues. Trimming took off 3 bases at V and 2 bases at J, with 9 bases between the two ends.

This clonotype was found a few times. The chain has TRBV3-1 and TRBJ2-7; maybe TRBD2 (7 bases). Germline-derived CDR1 and CDR2 are LGHDT and YNNKEL (reference sequence). V was cut by 0 bases and J by 2 bases, with 14 bases left in between. The CDR3 spans 16 residues. The CDR3 here is CASSQDLGGAAYEQYF. The CDR3 DNA reads as TGTGCCAGCAGCCAAGATCTGGGGGGGGCCGCCTACGAGCAGTACTTC.

This clonotype appeared a single time. The missing conserved phenylalanine or tryptophan at the end of this CDR3 makes a read error likely. The gene calls are TRBV12-3 or TRBV12-4 and TRBJ2-6; the match to TRBD1 covers 7 bases. J gave up 7 bases and V 6 bases, and 9 bases lay outside the gene matches. This CDR3 comprises 15 residues. Here the CDR3 reads CASRPTGVRANVLTL. The DNA of the CDR3 is TGTGCCAGCAGACCAACAGGGGTTCGAGCCAACGTCCTGACTCTC.

This clonotype has a count of ten or more. V usage is TRBV6-5 and J usage is TRBJ2-6; TRBD1 matches 8 bases. The CDR3 is made up of 21 amino acids. The junction had 17 bases not matched to a gene; V was cut back by 4 bases and J by 0 bases. Germline CDR1 is MNHEY and CDR2 is SVGAGI. CDR3: CASSLNRGIISLGSGANVLTF. Written as DNA, the CDR3 is TGTGCCAGCAGTTTAAACAGGGGGATCATCTCTCTAGGCTCTGGGGCCAACGTCCTGACTTTC.

This clonotype was detected many times. The rearrangement links TRBV28 to TRBJ2-5; 11 bases are shared with TRBD2. Trimming cost V 3 bases and J 7 bases; bases outside gene matches: 7. Germline V lookup: CDR1 MDHEN, CDR2 SYDVKM. The CDR3 runs 15 residues. For the CDR3, the DNA is TGTGCCAGCAGTTTGGGTAGCGGGGGGGCCTCGACCCAGTACTTC. It translates to CASSLGSGGASTQYF.

The J gene is TRBJ1-1, the V gene TRBV10-2, with D hard to call. Germline V gene sequence: CDR1 WSHSY, CDR2 SAAADI. The CDR3 covers 13 residues. Trimming removed 6 bases at V and 3 bases at J, with 11 bases between. CDR3 in amino acids: CASSQGLYTEAFF. CDR3 nucleotides: TGCGCCAGCAGCCAAGGACTGTACACTGAAGCTTTCTTT.

The chain recombines TRBV4-3 with TRBJ2-5; 10 bases fit TRBD2. The CDR3 sequence is 17 residues long. V lost 0 bases, J lost 3 bases, and 7 bases stayed unmatched. Germline loops: CDR1 LGHNA, CDR2 YSLEER. The CDR3 is CASSQDMGLAREETQYF. The CDR3 nucleotides read TGCGCCAGCAGCCAAGATATGGGACTAGCGCGAGAAGAGACCCAGTACTTC.

This clonotype was picked up many times. The rearrangement uses TRBV24-1 and TRBJ1-2; D call uncertain. CDR1 KGHDR and CDR2 SFDVKD come from the germline V gene. Between the trimmed V and J ends, which lost 4 bases and 8 bases, there was a span of 7 bases. This CDR3 is built from 11 residues. The chain's CDR3 is CATSDYLGYTF. CDR3 sequence (DNA): TGTGCCACCAGTGACTACCTCGGCTACACCTTC.

The sample holds many counts of this clonotype. The chain recombines TRBV28 with TRBJ1-2; D is unclear. With 5 bases removed from V and 7 bases from J, the gap between germline ends came to 17 bases. In germline, CDR1 is MDHEN, CDR2 SYDVKM. The CDR3 extends over 14 amino acids. Here the CDR3 reads CASSGSGPHGGYTF. Written as DNA, the CDR3 is TGTGCCAGCAGTGGGTCAGGACCACACGGTGGCTACACCTTC.

This clonotype was recorded once. V is TRBV7-8 and J is TRBJ2-3; TRBD1 aligns across 12 bases. The V gene's germline CDR1 is SGHVS and CDR2 FQNEAQ. The CDR3 has 17 amino acids. V lost 5 bases, J lost 4 bases, and 10 bases stayed unmatched. DNA of the CDR3: TGTGCCAGCAGCCCCCGGTGGGACAGGGGGCCTTCAGATACGCAGTATTTT. Its protein product is CASSPRWDRGPSDTQYF.

Notes on this clonotype: Given a much more abundant clone one base away, this may be a read error. The rearrangement links TRBV15 to TRBJ1-2, with D possibly TRBD1 on 6 matching bases. The V gene's germline CDR1 is LNHNV and CDR2 YYDKDF (reference sequence). The CDR3 loop spans 11 amino acids. Here the CDR3 reads CVTTGGNGYTF. CDR3 DNA sequence: TGTGTCACTACCGGGGGCAATGGCTACACCTTC.

This clonotype came up many times. The V call is TRBV12-3 or TRBV12-4, the J call TRBJ1-1, with D unclear. The V end was cut by 3 bases, the J end by 1 base, with 9 bases between. The CDR3 sequence is 14 residues long. The DNA of the CDR3 is TGTGCCAGCAGTTTTGGTTCGGGGAACACTGAAGCTTTCTTT. This codes for CASSFGSGNTEAFF.

This clonotype was seen a few times. DNA of the CDR3: TGTGCCAGTAGTGGAGGACCAGTTCGGGAGACCCAGTACTTC. It is translated as CASSGGPVRETQYF. The chain couples TRBV19 to TRBJ2-5; D possibly corresponds to TRBD2 (5 bases). Trimming pared 5 bases from V and 5 bases from J, leaving 15 bases between. CDR1 LNHDA and CDR2 SQIVND come from the germline V gene (reference sequence). This CDR3 is built from 14 residues.